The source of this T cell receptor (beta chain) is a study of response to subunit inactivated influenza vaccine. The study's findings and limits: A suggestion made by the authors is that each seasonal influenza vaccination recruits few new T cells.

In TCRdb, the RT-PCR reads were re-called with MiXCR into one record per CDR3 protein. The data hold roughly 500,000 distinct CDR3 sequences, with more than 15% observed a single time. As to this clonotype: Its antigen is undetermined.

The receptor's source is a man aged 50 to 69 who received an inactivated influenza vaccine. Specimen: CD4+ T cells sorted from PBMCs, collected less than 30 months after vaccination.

CDR3 nucleotide sequence: TGTGCCAGCAGCCAAGTCGGTACACCTGAAAGGGAAAAACTGTTTTTT. Translation gives CASSQVGTPEREKLFF. This rearrangement joins TRBV14 to TRBJ1-4, with no clear D. V gave up 1 base and J gave up 8 bases, with 17 bases separating them. The CDR3 loop spans 16 amino acids. The germline CDR1 and CDR2 sequences are SGHDN and FVKESK.